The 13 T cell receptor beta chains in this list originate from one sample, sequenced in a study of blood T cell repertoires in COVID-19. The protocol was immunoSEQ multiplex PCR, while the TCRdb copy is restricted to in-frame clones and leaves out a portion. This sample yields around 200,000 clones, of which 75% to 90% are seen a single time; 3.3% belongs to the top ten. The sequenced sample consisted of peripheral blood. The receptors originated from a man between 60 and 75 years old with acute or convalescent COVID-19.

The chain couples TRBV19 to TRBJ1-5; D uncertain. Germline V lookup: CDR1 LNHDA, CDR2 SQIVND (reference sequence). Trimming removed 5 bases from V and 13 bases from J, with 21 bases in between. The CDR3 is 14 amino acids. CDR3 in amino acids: CASSPNLGTLAQHF. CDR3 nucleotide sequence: TGTGCCAGTAGTCCTAATCTAGGTACGCTAGCTCAGCATTTT.

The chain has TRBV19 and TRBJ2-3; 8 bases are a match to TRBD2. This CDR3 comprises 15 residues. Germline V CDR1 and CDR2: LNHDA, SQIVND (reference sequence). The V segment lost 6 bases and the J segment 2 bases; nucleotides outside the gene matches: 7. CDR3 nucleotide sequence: TGTGCCAGTAGCCTGACTAGCGTCCACACAGATACGCAGTATTTT. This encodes CASSLTSVHTDTQYF.

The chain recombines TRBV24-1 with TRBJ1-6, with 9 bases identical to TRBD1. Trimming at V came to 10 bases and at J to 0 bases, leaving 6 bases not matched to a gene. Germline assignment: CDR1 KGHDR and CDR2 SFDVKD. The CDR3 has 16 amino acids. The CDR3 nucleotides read TGTGCCACGGAGGGACAGGGTAGCTCCTATAATTCACCCCTCCACTTT. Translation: CATEGQGSSYNSPLHF.

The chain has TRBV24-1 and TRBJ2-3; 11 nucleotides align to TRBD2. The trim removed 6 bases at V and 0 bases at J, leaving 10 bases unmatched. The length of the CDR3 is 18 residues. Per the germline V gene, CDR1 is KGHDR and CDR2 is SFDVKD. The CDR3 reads CATSTRLAGTASTDTQYF. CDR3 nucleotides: TGTGCCACCAGTACTCGACTAGCGGGGACTGCTAGCACAGATACGCAGTATTTT.

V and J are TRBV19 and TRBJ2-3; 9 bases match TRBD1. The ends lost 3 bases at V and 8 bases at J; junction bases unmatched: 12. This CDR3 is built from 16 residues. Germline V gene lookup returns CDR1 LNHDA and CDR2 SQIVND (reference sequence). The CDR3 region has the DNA TGTGCCAGTAGTATTTCGAACAGGGGGCTTATAGGTACGCAGTATTTT. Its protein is CASSISNRGLIGTQYF.

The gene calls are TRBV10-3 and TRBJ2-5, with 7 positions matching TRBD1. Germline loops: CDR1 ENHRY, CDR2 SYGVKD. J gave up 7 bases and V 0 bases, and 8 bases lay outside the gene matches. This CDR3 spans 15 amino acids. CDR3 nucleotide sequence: TGTGCCATCAGTGAGTCGGTTCAGGGGGACAGGACCCAGTACTTC. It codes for CAISESVQGDRTQYF.

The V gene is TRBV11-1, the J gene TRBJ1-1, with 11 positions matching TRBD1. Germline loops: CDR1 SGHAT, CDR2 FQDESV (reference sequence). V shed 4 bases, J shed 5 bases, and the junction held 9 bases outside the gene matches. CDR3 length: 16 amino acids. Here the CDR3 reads CASSSRGQGARTEAFF. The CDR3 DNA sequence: TGTGCCAGCAGCTCCCGTGGACAGGGGGCGAGGACTGAAGCTTTCTTT.

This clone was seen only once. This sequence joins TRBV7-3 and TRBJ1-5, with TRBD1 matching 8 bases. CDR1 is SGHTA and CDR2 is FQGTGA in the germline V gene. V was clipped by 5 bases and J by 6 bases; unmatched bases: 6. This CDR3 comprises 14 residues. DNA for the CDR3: TGTGCCAGCAGCCTGACAGGGGCTGGTCAGCCCCAGCATTTT. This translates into CASSLTGAGQPQHF.

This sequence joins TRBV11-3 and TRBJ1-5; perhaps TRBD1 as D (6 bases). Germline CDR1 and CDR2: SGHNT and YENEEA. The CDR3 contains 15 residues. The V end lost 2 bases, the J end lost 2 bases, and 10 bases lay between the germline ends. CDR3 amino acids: CASSLRGLGNQPQHF. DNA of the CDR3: TGTGCCAGCAGCTTAAGGGGGTTGGGCAATCAGCCCCAGCATTTT.

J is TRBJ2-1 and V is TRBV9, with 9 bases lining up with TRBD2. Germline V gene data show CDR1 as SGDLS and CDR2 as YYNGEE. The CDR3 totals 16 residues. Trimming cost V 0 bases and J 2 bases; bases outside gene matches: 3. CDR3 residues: CASSVEVAGAYNEQFF. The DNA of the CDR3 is TGTGCCAGCAGCGTAGAAGTAGCGGGAGCCTACAATGAGCAGTTCTTC.

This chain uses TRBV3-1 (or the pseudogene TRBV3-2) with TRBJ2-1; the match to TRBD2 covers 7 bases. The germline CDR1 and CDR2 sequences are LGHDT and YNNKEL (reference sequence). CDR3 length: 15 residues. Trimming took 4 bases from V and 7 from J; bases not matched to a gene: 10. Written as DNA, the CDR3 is TGTGCCAGCAGCCCACGTAGGGAGCGGGGTAATGAGCAGTTCTTC. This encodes CASSPRRERGNEQFF.

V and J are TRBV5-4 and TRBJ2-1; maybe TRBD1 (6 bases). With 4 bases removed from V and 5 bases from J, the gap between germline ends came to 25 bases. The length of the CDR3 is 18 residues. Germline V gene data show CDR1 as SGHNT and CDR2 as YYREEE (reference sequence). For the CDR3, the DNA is TGTGCCAGCAGCCACATGGGCAGGGGTCGAAGCCTCCACAATGAGCAGTTCTTC. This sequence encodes CASSHMGRGRSLHNEQFF.

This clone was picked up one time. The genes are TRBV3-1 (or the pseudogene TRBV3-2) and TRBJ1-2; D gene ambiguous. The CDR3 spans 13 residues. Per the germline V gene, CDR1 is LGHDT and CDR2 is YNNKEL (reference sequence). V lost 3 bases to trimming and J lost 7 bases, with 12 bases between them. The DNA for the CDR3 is TGTGCCAGCAGCCATCCCCCAGGCTCTGGCTACACCTTC. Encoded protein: CASSHPPGSGYTF.